This TCR beta chain originates from a study of identical twins. Broader study findings: Out-of-frame alpha sequences common to twins were enriched for low generation probability.

TCRdb itself ran the 5' RACE reads through MiXCR, one entry per CDR3 protein. The sample lists about 340,000 distinct CDR3 sequences, 9% to 15% occurring once. Every donor was a healthy Caucasian. With respect to this clonotype: Antigen: not known.

With V trimmed by 5 bases and J by 10 bases, 10 bases remained unmatched. Per germline, CDR1 SGHVS and CDR2 FNYEAQ. The CDR3 sequence is 15 residues long. The data were also submitted as part of a second study, on yellow fever vaccine responses in identical twins.

The sample comprised CD8+ T cells sorted from blood. This receptor was obtained from a woman aged 18-35 years in good health. The genes are TRBV7-6 and TRBJ2-1; 11 bases map to TRBD2. Here the CDR3 reads CASSPTSGRHSEQFF. In DNA form, the CDR3 reads TGTGCCAGCAGCCCCACTAGCGGGAGACATTCAGAGCAGTTCTTC.